This T cell receptor (beta chain) was identified in a study of blood T cell repertoires in COVID-19. Looking at the study overall: Sites across the United States, Italy and Spain contributed samples from acute and convalescent COVID-19. PBMCs, B-cell-depleted T cells, or T cells provided the cDNA or gDNA that made up the material.

The data were produced by immunoSEQ multiplex PCR, yet TCRdb's version contains in-frame clones alone and is incomplete. The data hold some 150,000 clones, with 65% to 90% observed a single time. This CDR3 has 13 residues. V was clipped by 5 bases and J by 3 bases; unmatched bases: 3. Germline assignment: CDR1 MNHEY and CDR2 SVGAGI. This clonotype originated in a woman aged 55 to 70 with COVID-19, enrolled during active disease. Material for sequencing was peripheral blood. V is TRBV6-5 and J is TRBJ1-2; 7 positions match TRBD1. The CDR3 sequence is CASSRDRDYGYTF. The CDR3 DNA is TGTGCCAGCAGTAGGGACAGAGACTATGGCTACACCTTC.